The present TCR beta chain was sequenced within a study of blood T cell repertoires in COVID-19. Study background: T cells, B-cell-depleted T cells, or PBMCs provided the cDNA or gDNA that served as material.

Generated by immunoSEQ multiplex PCR, the TCRdb table keeps only in-frame clones and is missing some. The sample includes more than 150,000 clones, about 86% of them seen just once. V was shortened by 3 bases and J by 6 bases, with 19 bases between the two germline ends. CDR3 length: 15 residues. Germline CDR1 SGHKS, CDR2 YYEKEE (reference sequence). The TCR was taken from a man between 60 and 75 years old with acute or convalescent COVID-19. What was sequenced was peripheral blood. The gene calls are TRBV5-5 and TRBJ2-7, with no clear D. CDR3: CASSSIGQVDGEQYF. In DNA, the CDR3 is TGTGCCAGCAGCTCTATTGGGCAGGTCGACGGCGAGCAGTACTTC.